Below, 15 T cell receptor beta chains from the same sample are listed, as sequenced in a study of CD8+CD57+ T cells in acquired aplastic anemia. Before being chosen for sequencing, patients had shown CD8+CD57+ cell expansion by flow cytometry. TCR beta VDJ and CDR3 profiling used genomic DNA as template. One entry per CDR3 protein, called by TCRdb with MiXCR from the reads. The sample lists 80,000 to 100,000 distinct CDR3 sequences, around 70% occurring once. The sequenced sample consisted of sorted CD4+, CD8+, or CD8+CD57+ T cells (not recorded which) from PBMCs. The receptors stem from a human donor with aplastic anemia.

This clonotype was picked up one time. The J gene is TRBJ1-6, the V gene TRBV20-1; 9 nucleotides agree with TRBD1. The germline V gene has CDR1 DFQATT and CDR2 SNEGSKA (reference sequence). The CDR3 covers 12 residues. CDR3 nucleotide sequence: TGCAGCTCCGGGACAGGGTCTTCACCCCTCCACTTT. It codes for CSSGTGSSPLHF.

As DNA, the CDR3 is TGTGCCAGCAGCGTAGGGGCTTCTAACACCGGGGAGCTGTTTTTT. Its protein product is CASSVGASNTGELFF. The chain couples TRBV9 to TRBJ2-2, with no clear D. V was cut by 0 bases and J by 2 bases, with 8 bases left in between. This CDR3 is 15 amino acids long. Germline lookup yields CDR1 SGDLS and CDR2 YYNGEE.

The chain recombines TRBV2 with TRBJ1-1; D gene ambiguous. V shed 8 bases and J shed 14 bases, with 15 bases lying between them. Per the germline V gene, CDR1 is SNHLY and CDR2 is FYNNEI. CDR3 length: 10 amino acids. The CDR3 DNA reads TGTGCCAGCCTGACCGCCACAGCCTTCTTT. It specifies CASLTATAFF.

This rearrangement joins TRBV10-3 to TRBJ1-4; weak D call: TRBD1 (6 bases). The CDR3 runs to 18 residues. CDR1 and CDR2 (germline): ENHRY, SYGVKD. Between the trimmed V and J ends, which lost 8 bases and 3 bases, there was a span of 25 bases. DNA of the CDR3: TGTGCCATCTCACATCACGGGGCTGGGGGCAAGTCTAATGAAAAACTGTTTTTT. As protein: CAISHHGAGGKSNEKLFF.

The rearrangement uses TRBV20-1 and TRBJ2-7; no reliable D call. In germline, CDR1 is DFQATT, CDR2 SNEGSKA (reference sequence). Trimming took 5 bases from V and 2 from J, leaving 19 bases between them. The CDR3 has 15 amino acids. CDR3 sequence reads: CSAPSSSDGAYEQYF. The CDR3 coding sequence is TGCAGTGCTCCGAGCTCGAGCGACGGTGCCTACGAGCAGTACTTC.

This clonotype was picked up a small number of times. V is TRBV20-1 and J is TRBJ2-3; 9 bases agree with TRBD2. Germline CDR1 reads DFQATT; CDR2 reads SNEGSKA (reference sequence). Trimming removed 6 bases from V and 0 bases from J; junction bases left unmatched: 13. This CDR3 has 17 residues. The CDR3, as DNA: TGCAGTGCCCACCGCGGGGGGGCAATCACTAGCACAGATACGCAGTATTTT. It codes for CSAHRGGAITSTDTQYF.

This CDR3 is CASRDVLNSPLHF. DNA for the CDR3: TGTGCCAGTAGGGACGTCCTAAATTCACCCCTCCACTTT. V is TRBV19 and J is TRBJ1-6; no firm D call. The CDR3 runs to 13 residues. CDR1 and CDR2 (germline): LNHDA, SQIVND (reference sequence). V dropped 6 bases and J dropped 7 bases, with 10 bases sitting between them.

The V gene is TRBV7-6, the J gene TRBJ2-7; 13 nucleotides align to TRBD2. This CDR3 spans 14 amino acids. Germline V gene data show CDR1 as SGHVS and CDR2 as FNYEAQ. V lost 8 bases, J lost 1 base, and 2 bases stayed unmatched. CDR3 in DNA: TGTGCCAGCCAGGGACTAGCGGGGTCCTACGAGCAGTACTTC. This codes for CASQGLAGSYEQYF.

The V and J genes are TRBV15 and TRBJ2-5, with TRBD2 identical over 8 bases. Trimming at V came to 4 bases and at J to 1 base, leaving 2 bases not matched to a gene. Germline assignment: CDR1 LNHNV and CDR2 YYDKDF (reference sequence). This CDR3 is 14 amino acids long. The CDR3 DNA follows: TGTGCCACCAGCACCCGGGGGGGCCAAGAGACCCAGTACTTC. Translated, it gives CATSTRGGQETQYF.

This clonotype was detected many times. The rearrangement links TRBV27 to TRBJ2-7; 11 bases map to TRBD2. V dropped 2 bases and J dropped 0; count of bases not matched to a gene: 9. Germline CDR1 and CDR2: MNHEY and SMNVEV (reference sequence). CDR3 length: 18 amino acids. The CDR3 nucleotides are TGTGCCAGCAGTTTACTTGGGACTAGCGGAATACACTCCTACGAGCAGTACTTC. It translates to CASSLLGTSGIHSYEQYF.

CDR3 sequence reads: CASSYGTGGYEQYF. The CDR3 coding sequence is TGTGCCAGCAGCTATGGGACGGGGGGCTACGAGCAGTACTTC. The chain carries TRBV7-8 and TRBJ2-7; 7 nucleotides match TRBD2. Germline V gene lookup returns CDR1 SGHVS and CDR2 FQNEAQ. This CDR3 has 14 amino acids. J lost 3 bases, V lost 4 bases, and 6 bases had no gene match.

The chain joins TRBV7-8 to TRBJ2-7; unclear D gene. Germline lookup yields CDR1 SGHVS and CDR2 FQNEAQ. This CDR3 is 13 amino acids long. V gave up 5 bases and J gave up 2 bases, with 10 bases separating them. CDR3 protein: CASSLYSPYEQYF. The CDR3 DNA is TGTGCCAGCAGCCTCTACAGCCCCTACGAGCAGTACTTC.

The J gene is TRBJ2-1, the V gene TRBV6-4; the D gene is possibly TRBD2 (5 bases). With 5 bases removed from V and 12 bases from J, the gap between germline ends came to 17 bases. The CDR3 is 13 amino acids. Germline loops: CDR1 MRHNA, CDR2 SNTAGT. The CDR3 spells CASSSGSYNGQFF. CDR3 DNA: TGTGCCAGCAGTAGCGGCTCCTACAACGGGCAGTTCTTC.

The V gene is TRBV11-1, the J gene TRBJ1-1; D is undetermined. CDR3 length: 16 residues. Trimming removed 1 base from V and 0 bases from J, with 12 bases in between. Germline CDR1 and CDR2: SGHAT and FQDESV (reference sequence). Here the CDR3 DNA reads TGTGCCAGCAGCTTAGGCGGGCAGATGATGAACACTGAAGCTTTCTTT. It specifies CASSLGGQMMNTEAFF.

The chain joins TRBV29-1 to TRBJ1-4; D remains unclear. Germline CDR1 is SQVTM and CDR2 is ANQGSEA. This CDR3 comprises 16 residues. The V and J ends lost 2 bases and 1 base respectively, with 14 bases between them. CDR3 in DNA: TGCAGCGTTGAATCGAACAGCCCAAGAACTAATGAAAAACTGTTTTTT. Protein sequence: CSVESNSPRTNEKLFF.